This TCR beta chain appears in the sequencing data of a study of blood T cell repertoires in COVID-19. In the study overall: Sources were T cells, B-cell-depleted T cells, or PBMCs; the material itself was cDNA or gDNA.

TCRdb's table, derived via immunoSEQ multiplex PCR, lists solely in-frame clones and lacks some. The sample consists of about 300,000 clones, more than 75% of them appearing once. The germline V gene encodes CDR1 LGHDT and CDR2 YNNKEL (reference sequence). V lost 6 bases, J lost 9 bases, and 13 bases lay in between. CDR3 length: 12 residues. Sequenced sample: peripheral blood. The origin of this receptor is a woman aged 45-59 years with acute or convalescent COVID-19. The chain recombines TRBV3-1 (or the pseudogene TRBV3-2) with TRBJ2-3; D not certain. The CDR3 sequence is CASSPPARTQYF. Here the CDR3 DNA reads TGTGCCAGCAGTCCCCCCGCTCGGACGCAGTATTTT.